This entry features one T cell receptor beta chain sequence. The germline V gene encodes CDR1 MNHNY and CDR2 SVGAGI (reference sequence). The ends were cut back, 4 bases at V and 4 bases at J, with 13 bases in the middle. The CDR3 spans 14 residues. This sample was included in a study of blood T cell repertoires in COVID-19. Study-wide context: PBMCs, B-cell-depleted T cells, or T cells provided the cDNA or gDNA that made up the material.

In the authors' methods: Counts of nucleated cells, estimated from reference gene primer amplification, were obtained. Sequencing was performed with immunoSEQ multiplex PCR; in TCRdb, only in-frame clones are kept and a portion is missing. V, J and clone size are those of that table, while D and trimming were read from the DNA. Among 250,000 or so clones listed, 86% were seen once. This sequence was found in a man older than 75 with acute or convalescent COVID-19. The chain links TRBV6-6 to TRBJ1-1; maybe TRBD1 (6 bases). Sequenced: peripheral blood. Here the CDR3 reads CASSSETGLTEAFF. The CDR3 nucleotides are TGTGCCAGCAGTTCGGAAACAGGGCTCACTGAAGCTTTCTTT.